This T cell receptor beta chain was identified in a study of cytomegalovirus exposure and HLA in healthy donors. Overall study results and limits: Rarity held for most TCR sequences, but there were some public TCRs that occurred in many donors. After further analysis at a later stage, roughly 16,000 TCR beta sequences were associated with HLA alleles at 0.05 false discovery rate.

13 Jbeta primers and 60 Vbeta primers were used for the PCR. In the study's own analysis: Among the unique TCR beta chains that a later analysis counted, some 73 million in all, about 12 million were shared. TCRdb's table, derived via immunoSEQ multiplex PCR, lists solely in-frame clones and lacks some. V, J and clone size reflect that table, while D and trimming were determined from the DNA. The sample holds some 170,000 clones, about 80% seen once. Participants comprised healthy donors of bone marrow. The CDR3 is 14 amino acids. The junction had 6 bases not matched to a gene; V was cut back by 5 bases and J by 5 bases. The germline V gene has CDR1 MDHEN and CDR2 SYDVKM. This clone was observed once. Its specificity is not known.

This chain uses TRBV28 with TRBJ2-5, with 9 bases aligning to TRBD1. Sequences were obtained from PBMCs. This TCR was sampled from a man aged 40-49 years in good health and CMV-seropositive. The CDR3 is CASSDRGEWETQYF. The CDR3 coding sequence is TGTGCCAGCAGTGACAGGGGGGAATGGGAGACCCAGTACTTC.